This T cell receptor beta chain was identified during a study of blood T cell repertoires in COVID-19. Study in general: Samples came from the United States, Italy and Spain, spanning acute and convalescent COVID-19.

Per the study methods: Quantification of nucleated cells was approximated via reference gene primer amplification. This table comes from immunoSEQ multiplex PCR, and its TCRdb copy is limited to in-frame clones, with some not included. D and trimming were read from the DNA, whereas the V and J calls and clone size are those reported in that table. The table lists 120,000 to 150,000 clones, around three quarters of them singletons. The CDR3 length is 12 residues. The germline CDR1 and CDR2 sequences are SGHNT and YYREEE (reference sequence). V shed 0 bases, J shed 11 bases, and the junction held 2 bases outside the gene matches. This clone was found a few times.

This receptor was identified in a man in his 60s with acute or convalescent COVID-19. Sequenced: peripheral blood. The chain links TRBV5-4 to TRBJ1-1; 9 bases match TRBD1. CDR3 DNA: TGTGCCAGCAGCTTGGGACAGGGGGGCGCTTTCTTT. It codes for CASSLGQGGAFF.